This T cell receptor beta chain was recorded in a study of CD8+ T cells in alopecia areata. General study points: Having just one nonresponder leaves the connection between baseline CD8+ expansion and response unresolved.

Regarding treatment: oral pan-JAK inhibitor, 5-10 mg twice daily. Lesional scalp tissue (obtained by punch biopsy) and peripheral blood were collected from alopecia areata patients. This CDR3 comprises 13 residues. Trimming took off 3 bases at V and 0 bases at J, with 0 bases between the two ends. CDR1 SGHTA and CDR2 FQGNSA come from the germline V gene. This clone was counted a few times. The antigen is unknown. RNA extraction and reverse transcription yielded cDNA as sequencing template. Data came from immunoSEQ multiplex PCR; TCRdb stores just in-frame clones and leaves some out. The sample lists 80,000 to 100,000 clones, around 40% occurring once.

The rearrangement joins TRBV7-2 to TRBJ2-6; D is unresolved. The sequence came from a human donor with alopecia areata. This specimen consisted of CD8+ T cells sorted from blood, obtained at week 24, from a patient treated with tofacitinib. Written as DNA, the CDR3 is TGTGCCAGCAGCTTCTCTGGGGCCAACGTCCTGACTTTC. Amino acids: CASSFSGANVLTF.